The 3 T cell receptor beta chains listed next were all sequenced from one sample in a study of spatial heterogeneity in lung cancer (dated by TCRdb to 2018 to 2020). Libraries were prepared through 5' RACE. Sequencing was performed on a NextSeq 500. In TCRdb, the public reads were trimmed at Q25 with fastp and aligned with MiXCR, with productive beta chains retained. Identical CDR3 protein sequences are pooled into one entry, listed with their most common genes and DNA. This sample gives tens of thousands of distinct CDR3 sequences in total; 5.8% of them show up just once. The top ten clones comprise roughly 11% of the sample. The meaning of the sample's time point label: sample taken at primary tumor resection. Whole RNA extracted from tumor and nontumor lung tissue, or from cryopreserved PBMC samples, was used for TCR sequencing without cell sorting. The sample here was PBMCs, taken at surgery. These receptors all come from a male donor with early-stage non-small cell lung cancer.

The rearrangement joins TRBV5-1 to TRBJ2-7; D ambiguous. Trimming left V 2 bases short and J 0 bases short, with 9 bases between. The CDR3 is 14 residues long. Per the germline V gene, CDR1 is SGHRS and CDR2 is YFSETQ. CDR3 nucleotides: TGCGCCAGCAGCTTCATACAGAGCTCCTACGAGCAGTACTTC. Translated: CASSFIQSSYEQYF.

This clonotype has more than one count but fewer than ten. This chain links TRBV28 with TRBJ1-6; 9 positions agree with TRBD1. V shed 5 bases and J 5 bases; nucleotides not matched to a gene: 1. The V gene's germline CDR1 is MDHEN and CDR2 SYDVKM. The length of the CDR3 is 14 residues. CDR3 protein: CASSRDRDNSPLHF. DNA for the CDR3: TGTGCCAGCAGTCGGGACAGGGATAATTCACCCCTCCACTTT.

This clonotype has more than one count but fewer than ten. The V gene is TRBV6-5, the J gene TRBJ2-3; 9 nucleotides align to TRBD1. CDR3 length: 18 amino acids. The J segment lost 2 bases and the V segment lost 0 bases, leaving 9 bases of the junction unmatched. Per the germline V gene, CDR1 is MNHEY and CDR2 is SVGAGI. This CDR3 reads CASSYSYNRGQFTDTQYF. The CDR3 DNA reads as TGTGCCAGCAGTTACTCGTATAACAGGGGGCAATTCACAGATACGCAGTATTTT.